These 29 T cell receptor beta chains were all obtained from the same sample, sequenced in a study of long-term antiretroviral therapy in people with HIV. Version v3.0 of the immunoSEQ assay was performed at survey level. The assay was immunoSEQ multiplex PCR, and TCRdb's table has in-frame clones only and misses some. Found here are around 13,000 clones, 60% to 80% of them singletons; the top ten hold roughly a fifth. The specimen was unsorted PBMCs, collected 0.5 years before starting antiretroviral therapy. These receptors came from a woman aged 40 to 50 with HIV.

In this sample, this clone turned up once. The chain couples TRBV6-6 to TRBJ2-1; the match to TRBD2 covers 13 bases. The length of the CDR3 is 16 residues. V dropped 7 bases and J dropped 10; count of bases not matched to a gene: 13. Per the germline V gene, CDR1 is MNHNY and CDR2 is SVGAGI (reference sequence). CDR3: CASTLPGTSGTREQFF. DNA of the CDR3: TGTGCCAGCACCCTACCGGGGACTAGCGGGACCCGAGAGCAGTTCTTC.

The chain is built from TRBV2 and TRBJ2-7; D call uncertain. The CDR3 spans 14 residues. The germline V gene has CDR1 SNHLY and CDR2 FYNNEI. V lost 6 bases and J 1 base, leaving 13 bases between the germline ends. The CDR3 coding sequence is TGTGCCAGCAGCCCAGACTCCTATTCCTACGAGCAGTACTTC. As protein: CASSPDSYSYEQYF.

The chain links TRBV19 to TRBJ1-4, with TRBD1 matching over 7 bases. Unmatched junction bases numbered 2, after V lost 1 base and J lost 3 bases. This CDR3 contains 15 residues. Germline lookup yields CDR1 LNHDA and CDR2 SQIVND (reference sequence). The CDR3 sequence: CASSIGDRSNEKLFF. CDR3 DNA sequence: TGTGCCAGTAGTATAGGGGACAGATCTAATGAAAAACTGTTTTTT. The full variable domain, completed using reference TRBV19 and TRBJ1-4, is DGGITQSPKYLFRKEGQNVTLSCEQNLNHDAMYWYRQDPGQGLRLIYYSQIVNDFQKGDIAEGYSVSREKKESFPLTVTSAQKNPTAFYLCASSIGDRSNEKLFFGSGTQLSVL.

This sequence joins TRBV7-9 and TRBJ1-2; possible D gene TRBD1, 6 bases. With 0 bases removed from V and 0 bases from J, the gap between germline ends came to 17 bases. The germline CDR1 and CDR2 sequences are SEHNR and FQNEAQ (reference sequence). The CDR3 sequence is 18 residues long. CDR3 loop: CASSLALGHDGANYGYTF. For the CDR3, the DNA is TGTGCCAGCAGCTTAGCTCTGGGACACGATGGAGCTAACTATGGCTACACCTTC.

The rearrangement uses TRBV6-5 and TRBJ1-2, with a tentative D call TRBD1 (5 bases). CDR3 size: 15 residues. Trimming pared 5 bases from V and 1 base from J, leaving 14 bases between. Per the germline V gene, CDR1 is MNHEY and CDR2 is SVGAGI. CDR3 nucleotides: TGTGCCAGCAGTGGGCTCAGGGCACATAACTATGGCTACACCTTC. Its protein is CASSGLRAHNYGYTF.

The J gene is TRBJ2-2, the V gene TRBV5-1; no reliable D call. This CDR3 is 11 amino acids long. The V gene's germline CDR1 is SGHRS and CDR2 YFSETQ. The V gene lost 0 bases and the J gene lost 6 bases, with 0 bases spanning the gap. The CDR3 loop reads CASSLAGELFF. CDR3 sequence (DNA): TGCGCCAGCAGCTTGGCCGGGGAGCTGTTTTTT. The whole variable domain, remainder taken from reference TRBV5-1 and TRBJ2-2, is KAGVTQTPRYLIKTRGQQVTLSCSPISGHRSVSWYQQTPGQGLQFLFEYFSETQRNKGNFPGRFSGRQFSNSRSEMNVSTLELGDSALYLCASSLAGELFFGEGSRLTVL.

The genes are TRBV5-4 and TRBJ2-5; 11 positions match TRBD2. The V gene end was trimmed by 0 bases and the J gene end by 5 bases; junction bases not matched to a gene: 9. The germline V gene encodes CDR1 SGHNT and CDR2 YYREEE (reference sequence). The CDR3 has 17 residues. CDR3 bases: TGTGCCAGCAGCTTGGAACCCCTAGCGGGAGGTGGGGAGACCCAGTACTTC. Protein product: CASSLEPLAGGGETQYF.

A few counts support this clone. The genes are TRBV30 and TRBJ1-5; D is undetermined. V lost 0 bases, J lost 4 bases, and 7 bases lay in between. The CDR3 length is 13 residues. Germline V gene data show CDR1 as GTSNPN and CDR2 as SVGIG (reference sequence). The CDR3 loop is CAWSVPRNQPQHF. In nucleotides, the CDR3 is TGTGCCTGGAGTGTACCTAGAAATCAGCCCCAGCATTTT.

The genes are TRBV13 and TRBJ2-1, with D possibly TRBD1 on 5 matching bases. Germline assignment: CDR1 PRHDT and CDR2 FYEKMQ (reference sequence). The ends were cut back, 3 bases at V and 3 bases at J, with 12 bases in the middle. This CDR3 contains 15 residues. Here the CDR3 reads CASSFGQGNYNEQFF. CDR3 sequence (DNA): TGTGCCAGCAGCTTCGGGCAGGGTAACTACAATGAGCAGTTCTTC.

J is TRBJ2-2 and V is TRBV14; D is possibly TRBD2 (7 bases). Germline V gene sequence: CDR1 SGHDN, CDR2 FVKESK. The V gene lost 4 bases and the J gene lost 0 bases, with 15 bases spanning the gap. The CDR3 consists of 17 residues. CDR3 DNA sequence: TGTGCCAGCAGCCTCACCTGGGGGGGGCCGAACACCGGGGAGCTGTTTTTT. Encoded protein: CASSLTWGGPNTGELFF.

This chain uses TRBV5-6 with TRBJ2-6; D not certain. Per the germline V gene, CDR1 is SGHDT and CDR2 is YYEEEE. The CDR3 has 14 residues. With 2 bases removed from V and 1 base from J, the gap between germline ends came to 4 bases. The CDR3 region is CASSFGSGANVLTF. CDR3 DNA: TGTGCCAGCAGCTTCGGGTCTGGGGCCAACGTCCTGACTTTC. The whole variable domain, remainder taken from reference TRBV5-6 and TRBJ2-6, is DAGVTQSPTHLIKTRGQQVTLRCSPKSGHDTVSWYQQALGQGPQFIFQYYEEEERQRGNFPDRFSGHQFPNYSSELNVNALLLGDSALYLCASSFGSGANVLTFGAGSRLTVL.

The rearrangement uses TRBV7-9 and TRBJ1-1; D perhaps matches TRBD1 (5 bases). Germline CDR1 and CDR2: SEHNR and FQNEAQ (reference sequence). The CDR3 totals 14 residues. Trimming removed 5 bases at V and 0 bases at J, with 10 bases between. CDR3 nucleotides: TGTGCCAGCAGCCCCGGGGCACTGAACACTGAAGCTTTCTTT. Its protein is CASSPGALNTEAFF.

The chain recombines TRBV27 with TRBJ1-5; 10 bases align to TRBD1. With 5 bases clipped from V and 11 bases from J, the junction kept 9 bases outside the gene matches. This CDR3 region has 14 residues. Germline V gene lookup returns CDR1 MNHEY and CDR2 SMNVEV (reference sequence). CDR3: CASSLRTGGEAQHF. The CDR3, as DNA: TGTGCCAGCAGTCTCCGGACAGGGGGGGAGGCCCAGCATTTT.

This chain uses TRBV19 with TRBJ1-2, with D maybe TRBD1 (5 bases). The V and J ends lost 5 bases and 3 bases respectively, with 7 bases between them. CDR3 length: 12 residues. Germline CDR1 and CDR2: LNHDA and SQIVND (reference sequence). This chain's CDR3 is CASSAGDYGYTF. The CDR3, as DNA: TGTGCCAGTAGTGCGGGGGACTATGGCTACACCTTC.

This clone was observed a few times. The chain's CDR3 is CASSWTGGYGYTF. CDR3 coding DNA: TGTGCCAGTAGTTGGACAGGGGGTTATGGCTACACCTTC. The chain is built from TRBV19 and TRBJ1-2; 10 bases agree with TRBD1. The ends lost 5 bases at V and 5 bases at J; junction bases unmatched: 2. This CDR3 contains 13 residues. The germline gives CDR1 LNHDA, CDR2 SQIVND (reference sequence).

The chain has TRBV5-1 and TRBJ2-7, with 11 bases identical to TRBD2. The CDR3 extends over 18 amino acids. Germline assignment: CDR1 SGHRS and CDR2 YFSETQ. V was pared by 4 bases and J by 3 bases, with 15 bases of the junction left unmatched. Here the CDR3 DNA reads TGCGCCAGCAGCCTTCTAGCGGGAGGCATACGCTCCGTCTACGAGCAGTACTTC. Protein sequence: CASSLLAGGIRSVYEQYF.

There are a few counts of this clone. Here the CDR3 DNA reads TGTGCCAGCAGTCGAGGAGATGGGGGATACTACACCTTC. Protein sequence: CASSRGDGGYYTF. The rearrangement joins TRBV4-2 to TRBJ1-2, with D possibly being TRBD1 (5 bases). V was cut by 6 bases and J by 10 bases, with 18 bases left in between. CDR1 and CDR2 (germline): LGHNA, YNFKEQ. This CDR3 comprises 13 residues.

The V gene is TRBV27, the J gene TRBJ1-5; possible D gene TRBD1, 5 bases. V was cut by 2 bases and J by 7 bases, with 15 bases left in between. The CDR3 is 15 residues long. Germline CDR1 and CDR2: MNHEY and SMNVEV (reference sequence). In nucleotides, the CDR3 is TGTGCCAGCAGTTTAGTAGGACCAACAGGACAGCCCCAGCATTTT. The encoded protein is CASSLVGPTGQPQHF.

This sequence joins TRBV18 and TRBJ2-7; D is undetermined. The CDR3 consists of 17 residues. Germline assignment: CDR1 KGHSH and CDR2 LQKENI. Trimming removed 3 bases at V and 2 bases at J, with 20 bases between. The CDR3 is CASSPRDGQPRPYEQYF. DNA of the CDR3: TGTGCCAGCTCACCCCGAGACGGTCAGCCTAGGCCCTACGAGCAGTACTTC.

The J gene is TRBJ1-2, the V gene TRBV5-1; 8 bases line up with TRBD1. Trimming took 4 bases from V and 4 from J; bases not matched to a gene: 12. Germline assignment: CDR1 SGHRS and CDR2 YFSETQ. This CDR3 contains 16 residues. CDR3 region: CASSGTGGLTSYGYTF. The DNA of the CDR3 is TGCGCCAGCAGCGGAACAGGGGGGCTGACTAGCTATGGCTACACCTTC.

The chain links TRBV7-6 to TRBJ2-2; 8 bases line up with TRBD1. V shed 0 bases and J 7 bases; nucleotides not matched to a gene: 4. The CDR3 extends over 15 amino acids. Germline V gene data show CDR1 as SGHVS and CDR2 as FNYEAQ. Here the CDR3 reads CASSLAGQGYGELFF. The CDR3 coding sequence is TGTGCCAGCAGCTTAGCAGGACAGGGATACGGGGAGCTGTTTTTT.

The chain uses TRBV11-2 and TRBJ2-3; D not resolved. This CDR3 is 13 amino acids long. Germline V gene sequence: CDR1 SGHAT, CDR2 FQNNGV. Trimming stripped 4 bases from V and 6 bases from J, with 11 bases between. The CDR3 DNA follows: TGTGCCAGCAGCTCGCATCCCCCGGATACGCAGTATTTT. It codes for CASSSHPPDTQYF.

V usage is TRBV11-2 and J usage is TRBJ1-1, with unresolved D. Germline CDR1 and CDR2: SGHAT and FQNNGV. The CDR3 runs 13 residues. Trimming removed 3 bases from V and 6 bases from J, with 11 bases in between. DNA for the CDR3: TGTGCCAGCAGCTTGGGTTCTGGGTCTGAAGCTTTCTTT. Translating gives CASSLGSGSEAFF. The complete variable domain, with remaining parts taken from reference TRBV11-2 and TRBJ1-1, reads EAGVAQSPRYKIIEKRQSVAFWCNPISGHATLYWYQQILGQGPKLLIQFQNNGVVDDSQLPKDRFSAERLKGVDSTLKIQPAKLEDSAVYLCASSLGSGSEAFFGQGTRLTVV.

The rearrangement joins TRBV29-1 to TRBJ2-5; D may be TRBD1 (6 bases). CDR1 SQVTM and CDR2 ANQGSEA come from the germline V gene. The CDR3 is 15 residues long. The ends were cut back, 7 bases at V and 2 bases at J, with 20 bases in the middle. The CDR3 sequence is CSAVRGTKNQETQYF. In DNA form, the CDR3 reads TGCAGCGCCGTGAGGGGGACAAAAAATCAAGAGACCCAGTACTTC.

The chain joins TRBV10-3 to TRBJ2-7; TRBD2 might be the D (6 bases). This CDR3 region has 17 residues. V was shortened by 8 bases and J by 0 bases, with 23 bases between the two germline ends. Germline CDR1 reads ENHRY; CDR2 reads SYGVKD. The CDR3 nucleotides read TGTGCCATCTCGACTAGTGAGGCTAACCCTCTCTCCTACGAGCAGTACTTC. Translated: CAISTSEANPLSYEQYF.

This chain connects TRBV5-4 to TRBJ1-1; no firm D call. The CDR3 totals 13 residues. V lost 1 base, J lost 4 bases, and 8 bases lay in between. CDR1 and CDR2 from the germline V gene are SGHNT and YYREEE (reference sequence). The CDR3 spells CASSLTGSTEAFF. CDR3 bases: TGTGCCAGCAGCTTGACGGGGAGCACTGAAGCTTTCTTT.

This clone was counted once. The same CDR3 can be traced to other DNA sequences in this sample. J is TRBJ1-1 and V is TRBV5-1; perhaps TRBD1 as D (6 bases). Germline CDR1 is SGHRS and CDR2 is YFSETQ. With 4 bases removed from V and 2 bases from J, the gap between germline ends came to 12 bases. This CDR3 region has 14 residues. This CDR3 reads CASSSRTANTEAFF. CDR3 sequence (DNA): TGCGCCAGCAGCAGCAGGACAGCAAACACTGAAGCTTTCTTT.

This clone was detected a few times. This chain joins TRBV27 and TRBJ1-1; D uncertain. This CDR3 contains 16 residues. Trimming removed 0 bases from V and 1 base from J, with 12 bases in between. Germline V gives CDR1 MNHEY, CDR2 SMNVEV (reference sequence). In DNA form, the CDR3 reads TGTGCCAGCAGTTTATCCGGTCGATTCCCGAACACTGAAGCTTTCTTT. The encoded protein is CASSLSGRFPNTEAFF.

This chain connects TRBV10-2 to TRBJ2-1; tentatively, D is TRBD2 (5 bases). The ends were cut back, 6 bases at V and 5 bases at J, with 17 bases in the middle. Germline V gives CDR1 WSHSY, CDR2 SAAADI. The CDR3 sequence is 15 residues long. CDR3: CASSARGLMNNEQFF. CDR3 in DNA: TGCGCCAGCAGCGCAAGAGGGCTCATGAACAATGAGCAGTTCTTC.